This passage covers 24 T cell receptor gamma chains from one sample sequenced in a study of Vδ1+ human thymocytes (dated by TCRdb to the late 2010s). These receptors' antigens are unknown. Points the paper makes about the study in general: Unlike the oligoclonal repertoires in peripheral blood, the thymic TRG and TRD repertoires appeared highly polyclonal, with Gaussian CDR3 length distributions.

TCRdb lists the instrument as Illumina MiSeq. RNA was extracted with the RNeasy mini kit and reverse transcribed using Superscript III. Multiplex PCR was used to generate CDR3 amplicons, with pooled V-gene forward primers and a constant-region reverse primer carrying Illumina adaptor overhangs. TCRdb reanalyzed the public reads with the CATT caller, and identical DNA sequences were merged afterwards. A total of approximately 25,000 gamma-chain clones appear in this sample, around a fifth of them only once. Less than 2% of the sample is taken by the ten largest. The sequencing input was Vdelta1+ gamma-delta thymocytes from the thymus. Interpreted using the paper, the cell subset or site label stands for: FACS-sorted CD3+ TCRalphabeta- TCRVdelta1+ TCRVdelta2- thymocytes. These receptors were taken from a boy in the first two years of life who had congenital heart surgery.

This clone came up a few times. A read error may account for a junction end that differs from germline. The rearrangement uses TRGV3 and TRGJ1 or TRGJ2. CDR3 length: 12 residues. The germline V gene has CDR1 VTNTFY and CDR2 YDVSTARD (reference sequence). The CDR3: CATWNRSQKKLF. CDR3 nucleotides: TGTGCCACCTGGAACAGGTCCCAGAAGAAACTCTTT.

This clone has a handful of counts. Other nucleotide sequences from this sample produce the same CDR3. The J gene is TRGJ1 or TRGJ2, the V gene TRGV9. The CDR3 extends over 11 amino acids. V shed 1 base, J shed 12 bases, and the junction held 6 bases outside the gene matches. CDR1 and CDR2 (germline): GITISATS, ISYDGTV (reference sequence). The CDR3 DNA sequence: TGTGCCTTGTGGGAGGTAAAAGGGAAACTCTTT. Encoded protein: CALWEVKGKLF.

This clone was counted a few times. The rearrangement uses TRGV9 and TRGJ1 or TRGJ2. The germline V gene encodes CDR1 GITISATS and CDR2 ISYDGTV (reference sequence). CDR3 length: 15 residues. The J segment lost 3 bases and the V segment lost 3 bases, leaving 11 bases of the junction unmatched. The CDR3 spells CALWETPDCYYKKLF. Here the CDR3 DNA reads TGTGCCTTGTGGGAGACCCCTGATTGTTATTATAAGAAACTCTTT.

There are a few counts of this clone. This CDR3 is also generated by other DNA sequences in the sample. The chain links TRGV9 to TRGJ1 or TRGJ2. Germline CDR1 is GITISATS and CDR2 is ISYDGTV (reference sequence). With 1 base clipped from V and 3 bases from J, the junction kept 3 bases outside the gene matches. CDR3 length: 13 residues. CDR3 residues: CALWEVFYYKKLF. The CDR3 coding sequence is TGTGCCTTGTGGGAGGTATTTTATTATAAGAAACTCTTT.

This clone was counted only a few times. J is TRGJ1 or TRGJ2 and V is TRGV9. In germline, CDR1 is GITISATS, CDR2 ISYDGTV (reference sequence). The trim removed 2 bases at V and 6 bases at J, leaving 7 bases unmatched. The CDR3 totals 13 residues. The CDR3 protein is CALWEGPSYKKLF. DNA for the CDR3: TGTGCCTTGTGGGAGGGCCCCTCTTATAAGAAACTCTTT.

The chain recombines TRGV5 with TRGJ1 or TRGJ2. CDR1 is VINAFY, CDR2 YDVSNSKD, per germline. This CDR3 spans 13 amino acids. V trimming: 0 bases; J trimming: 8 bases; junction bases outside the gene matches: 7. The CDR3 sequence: CATWDRPLHKKLF. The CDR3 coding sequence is TGTGCCACCTGGGACAGGCCCTTACATAAGAAACTCTTT.

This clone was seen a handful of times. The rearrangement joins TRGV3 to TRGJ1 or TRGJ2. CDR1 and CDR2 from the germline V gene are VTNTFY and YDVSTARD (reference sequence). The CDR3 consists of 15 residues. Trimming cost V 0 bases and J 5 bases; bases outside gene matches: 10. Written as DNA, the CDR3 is TGTGCCACCTGGGACAGGCCACGGAAAGATTATAAGAAACTCTTT. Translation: CATWDRPRKDYKKLF.

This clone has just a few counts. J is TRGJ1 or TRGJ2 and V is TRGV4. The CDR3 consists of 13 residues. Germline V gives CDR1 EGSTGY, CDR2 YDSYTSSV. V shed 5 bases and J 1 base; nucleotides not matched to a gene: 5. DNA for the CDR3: TGTGCCACCTGGGGGTCCAATTATTATAAGAAACTCTTT. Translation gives CATWGSNYYKKLF.

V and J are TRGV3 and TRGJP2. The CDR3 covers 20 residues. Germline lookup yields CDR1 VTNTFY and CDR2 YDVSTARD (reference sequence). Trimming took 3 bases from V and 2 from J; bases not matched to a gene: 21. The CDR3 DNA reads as TGTGCCACCTGGGACTTTAATCCCCACCACGTTGGGAGTAGTGATTGGATCAAGACGTTT. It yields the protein CATWDFNPHHVGSSDWIKTF.

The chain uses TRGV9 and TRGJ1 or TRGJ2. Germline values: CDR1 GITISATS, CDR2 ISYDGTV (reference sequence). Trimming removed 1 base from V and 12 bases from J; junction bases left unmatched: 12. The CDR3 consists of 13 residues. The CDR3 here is CALWEVLDGGKLF. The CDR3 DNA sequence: TGTGCCTTGTGGGAGGTCCTCGACGGTGGGAAACTCTTT.

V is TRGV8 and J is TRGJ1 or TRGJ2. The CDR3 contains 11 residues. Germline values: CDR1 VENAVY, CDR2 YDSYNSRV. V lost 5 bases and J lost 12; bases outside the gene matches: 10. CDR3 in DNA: TGTGCCACCTGGGCCATAGAGGGGAAACTCTTT. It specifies CATWAIEGKLF.

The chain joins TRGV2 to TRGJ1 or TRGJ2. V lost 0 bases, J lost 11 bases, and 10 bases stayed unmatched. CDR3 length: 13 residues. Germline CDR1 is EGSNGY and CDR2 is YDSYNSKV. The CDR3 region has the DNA TGTGCCACCTGGGACGGGCCGGGGGTGGAGAAACTCTTT. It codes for CATWDGPGVEKLF.

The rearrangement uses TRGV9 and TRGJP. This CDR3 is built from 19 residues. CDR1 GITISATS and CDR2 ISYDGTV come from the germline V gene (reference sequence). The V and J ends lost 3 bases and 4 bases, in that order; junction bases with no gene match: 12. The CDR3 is CALWELSPLQELGKKIKVF. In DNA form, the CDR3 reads TGTGCCTTGTGGGAGCTGTCCCCTCTTCAAGAGTTGGGCAAAAAAATCAAGGTATTT.

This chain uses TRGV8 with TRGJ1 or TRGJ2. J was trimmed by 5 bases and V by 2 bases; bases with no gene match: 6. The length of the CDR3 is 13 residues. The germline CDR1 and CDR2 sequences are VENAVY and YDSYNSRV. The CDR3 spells CATWDIWNYKKLF. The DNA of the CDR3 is TGTGCCACCTGGGATATTTGGAATTATAAGAAACTCTTT.

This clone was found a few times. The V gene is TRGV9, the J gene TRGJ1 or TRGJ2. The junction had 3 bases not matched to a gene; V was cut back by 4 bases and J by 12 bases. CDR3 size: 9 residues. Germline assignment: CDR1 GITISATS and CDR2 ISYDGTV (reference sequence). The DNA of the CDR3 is TGTGCCTTGTGGGACCGGAAACTCTTT. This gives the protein CALWDRKLF.

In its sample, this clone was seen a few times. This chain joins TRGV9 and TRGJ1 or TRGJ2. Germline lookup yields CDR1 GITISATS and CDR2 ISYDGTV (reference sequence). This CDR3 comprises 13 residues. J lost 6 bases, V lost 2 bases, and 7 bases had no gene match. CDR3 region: CALWEGLSYKKLF. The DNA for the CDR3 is TGTGCCTTGTGGGAGGGCCTTTCTTATAAGAAACTCTTT.

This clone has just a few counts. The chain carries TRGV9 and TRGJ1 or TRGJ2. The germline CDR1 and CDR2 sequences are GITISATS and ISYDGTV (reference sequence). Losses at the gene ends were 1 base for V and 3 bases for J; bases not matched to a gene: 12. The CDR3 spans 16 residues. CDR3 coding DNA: TGTGCCTTGTGGGAGGTAAATGTGGGTGTTTATTATAAGAAACTCTTT. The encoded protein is CALWEVNVGVYYKKLF.

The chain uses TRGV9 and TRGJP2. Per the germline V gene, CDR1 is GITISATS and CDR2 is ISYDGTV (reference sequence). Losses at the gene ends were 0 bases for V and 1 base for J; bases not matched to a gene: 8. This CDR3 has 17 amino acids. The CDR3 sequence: CALWEVLGGSSDWIKTF. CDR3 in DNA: TGTGCCTTGTGGGAGGTGCTCGGGGGTAGTAGTGATTGGATCAAGACGTTT.

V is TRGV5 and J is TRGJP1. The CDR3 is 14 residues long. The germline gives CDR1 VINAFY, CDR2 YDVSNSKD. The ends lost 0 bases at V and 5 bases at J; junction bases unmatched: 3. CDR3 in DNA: TGTGCCACCTGGGACAGGCAAACTGGTTGGTTCAAGATATTT. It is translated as CATWDRQTGWFKIF.

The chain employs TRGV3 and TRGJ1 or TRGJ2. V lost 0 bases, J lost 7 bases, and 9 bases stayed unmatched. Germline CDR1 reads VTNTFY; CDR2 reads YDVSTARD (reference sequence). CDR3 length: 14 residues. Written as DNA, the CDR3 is TGTGCCACCTGGGACAGGCGTCGTTGGTATAAGAAACTCTTT. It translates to CATWDRRRWYKKLF.

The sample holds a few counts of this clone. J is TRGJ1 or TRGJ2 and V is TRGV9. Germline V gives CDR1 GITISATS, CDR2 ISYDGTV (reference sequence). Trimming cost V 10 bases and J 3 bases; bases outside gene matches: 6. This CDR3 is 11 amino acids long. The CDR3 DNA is TGTGCCTTTTCGATTTATTATAAGAAACTCTTT. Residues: CAFSIYYKKLF.

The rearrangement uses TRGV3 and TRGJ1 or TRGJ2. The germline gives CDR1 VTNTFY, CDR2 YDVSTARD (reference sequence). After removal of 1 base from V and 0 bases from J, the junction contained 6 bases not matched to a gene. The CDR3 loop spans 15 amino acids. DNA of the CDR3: TGTGCCACCTGGGACAGAGCCTCGAATTATTATAAGAAACTCTTT. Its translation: CATWDRASNYYKKLF.

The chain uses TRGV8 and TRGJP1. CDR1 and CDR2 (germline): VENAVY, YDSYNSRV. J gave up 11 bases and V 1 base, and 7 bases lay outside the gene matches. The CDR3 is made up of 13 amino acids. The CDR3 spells CATWDSERWFKIF. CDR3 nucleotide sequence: TGTGCCACCTGGGATAGTGAAAGGTGGTTCAAGATATTT.

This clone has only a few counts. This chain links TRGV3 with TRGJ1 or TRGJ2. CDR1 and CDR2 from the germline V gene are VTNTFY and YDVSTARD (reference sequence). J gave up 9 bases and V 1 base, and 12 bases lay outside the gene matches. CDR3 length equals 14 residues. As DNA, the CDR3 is TGTGCCACCTGGGACAGCCTTACCGTGGGTAAGAAACTCTTT. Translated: CATWDSLTVGKKLF.